This TCR beta chain is from a study of cytomegalovirus exposure and HLA in healthy donors. As for the study in general: Early release data held about 92 million unique TCRs from HLA-typed donors.

The PCR ran on 60 Vbeta and 13 Jbeta primers. In the original workflow: Roughly 10 million shared chains were among 65 million to 85 million unique TCR beta chains counted in a later analysis. Data came from immunoSEQ multiplex PCR; TCRdb stores just in-frame clones and leaves some out. V and J calls and clone size are as listed in that table; D and trimming were resolved from the DNA. This repertoire shows approximately 160,000 clones, around 77% found once; its top ten account for less than 1.2%. Germline CDR1 SGHVS, CDR2 FQNEAQ. Trimming removed 0 bases from V and 2 bases from J; junction bases left unmatched: 3. The CDR3 totals 16 residues.

The rearrangement links TRBV7-8 to TRBJ1-5, with 8 bases identical to TRBD1. Sequencing used PBMCs. This receptor was obtained from a woman in her forties in good health and CMV-seronegative. CDR3 DNA: TGTGCCAGCAGCTTAGCAGGGACAGGCCGCAATCAGCCCCAGCATTTT. Protein sequence: CASSLAGTGRNQPQHF.